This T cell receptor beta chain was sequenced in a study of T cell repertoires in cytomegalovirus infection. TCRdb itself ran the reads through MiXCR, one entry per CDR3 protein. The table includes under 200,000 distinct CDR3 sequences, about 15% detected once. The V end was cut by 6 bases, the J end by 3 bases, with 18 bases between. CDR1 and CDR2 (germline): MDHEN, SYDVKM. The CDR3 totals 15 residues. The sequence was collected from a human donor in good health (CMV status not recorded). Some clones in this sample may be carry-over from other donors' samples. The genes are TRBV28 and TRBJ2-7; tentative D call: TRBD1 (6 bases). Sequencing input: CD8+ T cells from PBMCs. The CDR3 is CASRIVTQGHYEQYF. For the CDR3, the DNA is TGTGCCAGCAGGATCGTCACGCAGGGGCACTACGAGCAGTACTTC. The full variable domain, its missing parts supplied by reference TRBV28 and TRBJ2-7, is DVKVTQSSRYLVKRTGEKVFLECVQDMDHENMFWYRQDPGLGLRLIYFSYDVKMKEKGDIPEGYSVSREKKERFSLILESASTNQTSMYLCASRIVTQGHYEQYFGPGTRLTVT.